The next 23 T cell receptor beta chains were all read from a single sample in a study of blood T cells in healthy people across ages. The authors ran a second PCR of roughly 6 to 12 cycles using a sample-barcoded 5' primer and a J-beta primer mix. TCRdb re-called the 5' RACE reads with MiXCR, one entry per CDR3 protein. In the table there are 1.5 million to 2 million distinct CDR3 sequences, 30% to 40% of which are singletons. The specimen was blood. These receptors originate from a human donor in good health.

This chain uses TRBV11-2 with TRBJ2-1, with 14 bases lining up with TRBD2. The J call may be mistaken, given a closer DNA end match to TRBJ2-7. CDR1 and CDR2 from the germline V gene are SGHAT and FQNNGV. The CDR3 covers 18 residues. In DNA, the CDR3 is TGTGCCAGCAGCCCCCGGACTAGCGGGGGGACGACCTACAATGAGCAGTACTTC. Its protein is CASSPRTSGGTTYNEQYF.

CDR3 DNA: TGCAGCGTTGAGCGGGGGGGTATCGGGGAGCTGTTTTTT. Translating it yields CSVERGGIGELFF. The rearrangement links TRBV29-1 to TRBJ2-2; 9 bases agree with TRBD2. V lost 3 bases, J lost 7 bases, and 3 bases stayed unmatched. The CDR3 has 13 amino acids. Germline CDR1 is SQVTM and CDR2 is ANQGSEA.

The CDR3 loop is CSARDRVRVANYGYTF. In nucleotides, the CDR3 is TGCAGTGCTAGAGATCGAGTAAGGGTCGCTAACTATGGCTACACCTTC. The chain is built from TRBV20-1 and TRBJ1-2; D uncertain. V lost 0 bases to trimming and J lost 0 bases, with 14 bases between them. This CDR3 comprises 16 residues. CDR1 and CDR2 from the germline V gene are DFQATT and SNEGSKA (reference sequence).

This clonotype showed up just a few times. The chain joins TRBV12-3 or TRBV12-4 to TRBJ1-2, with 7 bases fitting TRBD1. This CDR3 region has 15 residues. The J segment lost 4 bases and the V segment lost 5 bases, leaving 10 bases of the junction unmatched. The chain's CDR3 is CASSHRTGEVYGYTF. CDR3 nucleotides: TGTGCCAGCAGTCATAGGACAGGAGAGGTCTATGGCTACACCTTC.

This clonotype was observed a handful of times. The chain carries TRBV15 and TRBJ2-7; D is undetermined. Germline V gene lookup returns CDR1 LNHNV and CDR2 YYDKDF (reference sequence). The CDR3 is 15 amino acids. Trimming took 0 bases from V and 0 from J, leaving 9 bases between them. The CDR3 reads CATSRDLMDSYEQYF. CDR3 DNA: TGTGCCACCAGCAGAGATCTTATGGACTCCTACGAGCAGTACTTC.

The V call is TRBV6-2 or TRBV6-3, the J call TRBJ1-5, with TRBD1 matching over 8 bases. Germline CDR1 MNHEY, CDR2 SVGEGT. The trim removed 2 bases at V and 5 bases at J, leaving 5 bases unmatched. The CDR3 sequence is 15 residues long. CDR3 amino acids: CASSYPGTGDQPQHF. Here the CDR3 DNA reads TGTGCCAGCAGTTACCCAGGGACAGGCGATCAGCCCCAGCATTTT.

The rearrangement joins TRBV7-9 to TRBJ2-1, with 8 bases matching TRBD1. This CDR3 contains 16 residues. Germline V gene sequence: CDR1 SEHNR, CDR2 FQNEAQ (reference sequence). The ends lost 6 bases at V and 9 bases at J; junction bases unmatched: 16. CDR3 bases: TGTGCCAGCAGTTGGCCAGCAGGGGGCATAGACCGTGAGCAGTTCTTC. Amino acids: CASSWPAGGIDREQFF.

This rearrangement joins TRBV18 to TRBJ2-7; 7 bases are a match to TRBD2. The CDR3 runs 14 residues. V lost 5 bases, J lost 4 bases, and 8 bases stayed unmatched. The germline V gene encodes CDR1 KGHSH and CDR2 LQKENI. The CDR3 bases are TGTGCCAGCTCAGACCGAACTAGCGCTTACGAGCAGTACTTC. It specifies CASSDRTSAYEQYF.

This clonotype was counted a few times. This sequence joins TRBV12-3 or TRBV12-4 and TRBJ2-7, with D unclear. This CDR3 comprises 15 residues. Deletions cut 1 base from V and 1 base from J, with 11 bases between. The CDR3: CASSLVAAGSYEQYF. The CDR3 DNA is TGTGCCAGCAGTTTAGTCGCGGCAGGATCCTACGAGCAGTACTTC.

The CDR3, as DNA: TGTGCCAGCAGTGTACAGGGGGCGGCCGGGGAGCTGTTTTTT. Its translation: CASSVQGAAGELFF. J is TRBJ2-2 and V is TRBV6-6, with 9 bases identical to TRBD1. The CDR3 loop spans 14 amino acids. V lost 5 bases and J lost 6; bases outside the gene matches: 4. Germline V gene sequence: CDR1 MNHNY, CDR2 SVGAGI (reference sequence).

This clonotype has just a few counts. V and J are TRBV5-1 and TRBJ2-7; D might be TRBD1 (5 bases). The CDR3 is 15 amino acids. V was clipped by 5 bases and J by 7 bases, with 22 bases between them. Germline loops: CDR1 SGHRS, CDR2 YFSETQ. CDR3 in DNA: TGCGCCAGCAGAATGGAGCAGGGATCCTACAATGAGCAGTACTTC. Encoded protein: CASRMEQGSYNEQYF. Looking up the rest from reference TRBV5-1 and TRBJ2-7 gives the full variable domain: KAGVTQTPRYLIKTRGQQVTLSCSPISGHRSVSWYQQTPGQGLQFLFEYFSETQRNKGNFPGRFSGRQFSNSRSEMNVSTLELGDSALYLCASRMEQGSYNEQYFGPGTRLTVT.

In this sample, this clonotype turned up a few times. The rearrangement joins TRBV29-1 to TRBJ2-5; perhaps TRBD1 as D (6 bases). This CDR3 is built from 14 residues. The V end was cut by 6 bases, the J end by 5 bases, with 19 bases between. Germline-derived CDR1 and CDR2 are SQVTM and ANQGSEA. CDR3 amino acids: CSVARSGVKETQYF. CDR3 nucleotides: TGCAGCGTCGCCAGATCAGGGGTGAAGGAGACCCAGTACTTC.

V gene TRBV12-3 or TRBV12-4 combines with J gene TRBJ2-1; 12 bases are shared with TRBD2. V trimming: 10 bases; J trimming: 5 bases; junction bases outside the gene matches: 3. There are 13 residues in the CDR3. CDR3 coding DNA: TGTGCCACCGGACTAGCGGGAAACAATGAGCAGTTCTTC. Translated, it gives CATGLAGNNEQFF.

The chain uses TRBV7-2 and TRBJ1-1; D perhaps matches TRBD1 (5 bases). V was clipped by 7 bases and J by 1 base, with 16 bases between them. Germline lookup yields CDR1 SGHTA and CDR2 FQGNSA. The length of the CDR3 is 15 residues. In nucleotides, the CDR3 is TGTGCCAGCACCCTTTTTCGAGGGACGAACACTGAAGCTTTCTTT. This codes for CASTLFRGTNTEAFF.

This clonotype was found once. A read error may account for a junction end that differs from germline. The CDR3 spells CASSLGTGDNEKRFF. Written as DNA, the CDR3 is TGCGCCAGCAGCTTGGGGACAGGGGATAATGAAAAACGGTTTTTT. The chain links TRBV5-1 to TRBJ1-4; 9 bases match TRBD1. This CDR3 has 15 residues. Germline V gene lookup returns CDR1 SGHRS and CDR2 YFSETQ. The full variable domain, in which reference TRBV5-1 and TRBJ1-4 provide the parts outside the CDR3, is KAGVTQTPRYLIKTRGQQVTLSCSPISGHRSVSWYQQTPGQGLQFLFEYFSETQRNKGNFPGRFSGRQFSNSRSEMNVSTLELGDSALYLCASSLGTGDNEKRFFGSGTQLSVL.

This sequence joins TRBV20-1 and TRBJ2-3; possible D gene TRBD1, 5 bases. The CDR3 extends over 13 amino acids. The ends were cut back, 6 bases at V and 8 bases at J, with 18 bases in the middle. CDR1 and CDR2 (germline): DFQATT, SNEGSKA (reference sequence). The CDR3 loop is CSANDSPTSTQYF. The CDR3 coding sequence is TGCAGTGCAAATGACAGCCCGACTTCTACGCAGTATTTT.

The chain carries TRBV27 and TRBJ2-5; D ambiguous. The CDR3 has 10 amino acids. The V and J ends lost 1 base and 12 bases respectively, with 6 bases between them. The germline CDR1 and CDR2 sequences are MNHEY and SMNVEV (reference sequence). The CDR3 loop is CASSLFREYF. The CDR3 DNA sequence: TGTGCCAGCAGTTTATTTAGGGAGTACTTC.

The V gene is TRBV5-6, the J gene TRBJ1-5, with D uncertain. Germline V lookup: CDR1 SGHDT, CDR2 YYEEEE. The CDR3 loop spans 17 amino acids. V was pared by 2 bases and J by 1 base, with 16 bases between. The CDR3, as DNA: TGTGCCAGCAGCTTCACCAGCCATCTGGGAAGCAATCAGCCCCAGCATTTT. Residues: CASSFTSHLGSNQPQHF.

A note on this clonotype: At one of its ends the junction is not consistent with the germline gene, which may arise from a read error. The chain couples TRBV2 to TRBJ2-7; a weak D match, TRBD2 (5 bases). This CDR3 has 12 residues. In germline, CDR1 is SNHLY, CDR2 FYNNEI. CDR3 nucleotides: TGTACCAGCGGAGCGGACTCCTACGAGCAGTACTTC. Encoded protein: CTSGADSYEQYF.

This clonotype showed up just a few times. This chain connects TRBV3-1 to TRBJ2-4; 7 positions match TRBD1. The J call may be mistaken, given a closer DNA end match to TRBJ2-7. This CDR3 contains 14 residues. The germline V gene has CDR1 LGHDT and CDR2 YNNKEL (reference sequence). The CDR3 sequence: CASSQRGQQYEQYF. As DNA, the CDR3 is TGTGCCAGCAGCCAACGGGGACAGCAGTACGAGCAGTACTTC.

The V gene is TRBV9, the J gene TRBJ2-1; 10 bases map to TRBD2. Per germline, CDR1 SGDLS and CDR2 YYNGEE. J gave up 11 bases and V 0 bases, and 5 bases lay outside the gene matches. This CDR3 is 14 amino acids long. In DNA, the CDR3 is TGTGCCAGCAGCGTAGCGGGAGCGGGGGGGCAGCAGTTCTTC. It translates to CASSVAGAGGQQFF.

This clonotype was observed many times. CDR3 amino acids: CASSLFGYQETQYF. In DNA form, the CDR3 reads TGTGCCAGCAGCTTGTTCGGTTACCAAGAGACCCAGTACTTC. This rearrangement joins TRBV7-2 to TRBJ2-5; D gene uncertain. Germline V CDR1 and CDR2: SGHTA, FQGNSA. The V and J ends lost 3 bases and 0 bases respectively, with 8 bases between them. This CDR3 has 14 residues. Using reference TRBV7-2 and TRBJ2-5 for the parts outside the CDR3, the full variable domain is GAGVSQSPSNKVTEKGKDVELRCDPISGHTALYWYRQSLGQGLEFLIYFQGNSAPDKSGLPSDRFSAERTGGSVSTLTIQRTQQEDSAVYLCASSLFGYQETQYFGPGTRLLVL.

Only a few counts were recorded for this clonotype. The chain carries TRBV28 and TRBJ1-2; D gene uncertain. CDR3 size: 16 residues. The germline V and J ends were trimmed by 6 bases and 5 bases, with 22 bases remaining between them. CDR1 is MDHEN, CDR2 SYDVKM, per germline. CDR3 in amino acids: CASSLGGQQVQYGYTF. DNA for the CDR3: TGTGCCAGCAGCCTTGGAGGGCAGCAAGTTCAGTATGGCTACACCTTC.